Below, 5 T cell receptor beta chains from the same sample are listed, as sequenced in a study of shared clonotypes between healthy human individuals. TCRdb's copy holds only in-frame clones and misses some; the assay was immunoSEQ multiplex PCR. The repertoire holds 1,500,000 or so clones, with roughly 95% as singletons. Sequencing was carried out using naive CD4+ T cells sorted from blood. Subset reported: CD45RA+ positively selected. These receptors were taken from a man under 40 in good health.

This sequence joins TRBV7-9 and TRBJ2-7, with a possible D match to TRBD2 (6 bases). Trimming pared 4 bases from V and 1 base from J, leaving 11 bases between. Germline CDR1 is SEHNR and CDR2 is FQNEAQ (reference sequence). The CDR3 has 14 amino acids. CDR3 sequence (DNA): TGTGCCAGCAGCTCGGTAGCGGAGTCCTACGAGCAGTACTTC. This gives the protein CASSSVAESYEQYF.

The gene calls are TRBV29-1 and TRBJ1-4; D is possibly TRBD1 (6 bases). Germline CDR1 reads SQVTM; CDR2 reads ANQGSEA. V lost 5 bases and J lost 7, with 14 bases in between. The CDR3 spans 13 residues. The CDR3 bases are TGCAGCGTTTTCCAGGGGCAAGGTGAAAAACTGTTTTTT. It translates to CSVFQGQGEKLFF.

A word on this clone: Within the sample, other DNA sequences also encode this same CDR3. The chain carries TRBV5-1 and TRBJ2-5, with no clear D. Trimming stripped 0 bases from V and 4 bases from J, with 7 bases between. The germline CDR1 and CDR2 sequences are SGHRS and YFSETQ. CDR3 length: 13 residues. The CDR3 sequence: CASSLGPLETQYF. The CDR3 DNA sequence: TGCGCCAGCAGCTTGGGGCCATTAGAGACCCAGTACTTC.

In the case of this clone: Other nucleotide sequences from this sample produce the same CDR3. This chain uses TRBV5-1 with TRBJ2-5; D gene unclear. Trimming removed 0 bases at V and 3 bases at J, with 6 bases between. Looked up from germline, CDR1 is SGHRS and CDR2 is YFSETQ. The CDR3 sequence is 13 residues long. CDR3 DNA: TGCGCCAGCAGCTTGGGTCAGAAAGAGACCCAGTACTTC. This gives the protein CASSLGQKETQYF.

This rearrangement joins TRBV27 to TRBJ2-3, with 7 bases identical to TRBD2. V shed 1 base and J 4 bases; nucleotides not matched to a gene: 8. Germline CDR1 MNHEY, CDR2 SMNVEV (reference sequence). This CDR3 comprises 16 residues. The CDR3 protein is CASSLFGGSSPDTQYF. CDR3 bases: TGTGCCAGCAGTTTATTCGGCGGGAGCTCCCCAGATACGCAGTATTTT.